Listed below are T cell receptor beta chains from one sample, sequenced in a study of monozygotic twins with inflammatory bowel disease. After re-calling the 5' RACE reads, TCRdb lists one entry per CDR3 protein, DNA absent. Here the sample table reports some 400,000 distinct CDR3 sequences. The sample consisted of blood. Every receptor here comes from a human donor with ulcerative colitis or Crohn's disease, or a healthy co-twin of an affected twin (not recorded which). CDR3s include the opening cysteine and the closing phenylalanine or tryptophan. The order of the fields is J gene, V gene, CDR3 length, CDR3 protein.

TRBJ2-2 TRBV16 16 CASSLWGGRDPFELFF
TRBJ2-3 TRBV6-2/TRBV6-3 13 CASRGPRGDTQYF
TRBJ1-2 TRBV6-2/TRBV6-3 12 CASSPPFYGYTF
TRBJ1-1 TRBV5-1 15 CASSFSGEETTEAFF
TRBJ2-2 TRBV27 15 CAGRLYGGTTGELFF
TRBJ2-7 TRBV7-9 16 CASSLGFAGGSGEQYF
TRBJ2-3 TRBV27 17 CASSPPFQGGAGDTQYF
TRBJ2-7 TRBV6-2/TRBV6-3 16 CASSYPREGLAYEQYF
TRBJ1-1 TRBV30 12 CAWNPGPTEAFF
TRBJ2-1 TRBV30 17 CAWREAGAVSSYNEQFF
TRBJ2-7 TRBV20-1 13 CSARTSGNYEQYF
TRBJ2-3 TRBV12-3/TRBV12-4 16 CASTLTRDWFTDTQYF
TRBJ2-6 TRBV28 18 CASSKPGQGSSGANVLTF
TRBJ1-1 TRBV10-3 12 CAISDYRTEAFF
TRBJ2-4 TRBV2 13 CAMGGSPKNIQYF
TRBJ1-2 TRBV7-2 16 CASSLENSITAGGYTF
TRBJ2-5 TRBV5-4 16 CASSRGLAGNQETQYF
TRBJ1-2 TRBV5-1 13 CASSLGANAGYTF
TRBJ2-6 TRBV5-5 15 CASSQWDSGANVLTF
TRBJ2-7 TRBV20-1 11 CSAGQGYGQYF
TRBJ2-4 TRBV20-1 18 CSASRTGGARGAKNIQYF
TRBJ2-5 TRBV7-9 14 CASSLTGGKETQYF